This note documents a single TCR beta chain sequence. Germline CDR1 is MNHEY and CDR2 is SVGAGI. CDR3 size: 14 residues. The V and J ends lost 5 bases and 3 bases, in that order; junction bases with no gene match: 7. This record comes from a study of blood T cell repertoires in COVID-19. Study context: COVID-19 samples collected from the United States, Italy and Spain covered acute and convalescent phases. PBMCs, B-cell-depleted T cells, or T cells provided the cDNA or gDNA that made up the material.

Authors' methods: From reference gene primer amplification, estimates of nucleated cell counts were derived. Here immunoSEQ multiplex PCR was the method, and the copy in TCRdb shows in-frame clones only, minus some. For V, J and clone size, that table is used; D and trimming come from the DNA. The profile shows just under 150,000 clones, 87% of them singletons. The TCR originated in a woman aged 45-65 years with acute or convalescent COVID-19. What was sequenced was peripheral blood. The chain links TRBV6-5 to TRBJ2-7; TRBD1 agrees at 7 bases. Here the CDR3 reads CASSKGADSYEQYF. The CDR3 nucleotides read TGTGCCAGCAGTAAGGGGGCTGACAGCTACGAGCAGTACTTC.